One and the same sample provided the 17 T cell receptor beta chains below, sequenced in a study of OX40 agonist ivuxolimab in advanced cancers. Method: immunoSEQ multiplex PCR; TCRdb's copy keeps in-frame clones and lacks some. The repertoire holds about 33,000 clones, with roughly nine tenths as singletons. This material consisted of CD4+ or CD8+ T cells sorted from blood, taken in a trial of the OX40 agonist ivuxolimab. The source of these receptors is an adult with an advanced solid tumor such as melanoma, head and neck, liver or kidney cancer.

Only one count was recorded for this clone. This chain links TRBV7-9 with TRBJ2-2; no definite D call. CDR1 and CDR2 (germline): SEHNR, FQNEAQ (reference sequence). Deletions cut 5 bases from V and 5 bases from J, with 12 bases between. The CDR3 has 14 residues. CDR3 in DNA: TGTGCCAGCAGCCCTTTAACCCCAACCGGGGAGCTGTTTTTT. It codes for CASSPLTPTGELFF.

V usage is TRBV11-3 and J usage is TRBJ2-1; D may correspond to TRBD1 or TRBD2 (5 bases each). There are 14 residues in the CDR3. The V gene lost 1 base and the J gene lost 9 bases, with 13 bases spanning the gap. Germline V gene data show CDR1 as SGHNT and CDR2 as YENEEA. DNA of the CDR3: TGTGCCAGCAGCTTAGTGAGGGGATCAGGTGAGCAGTTCTTC. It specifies CASSLVRGSGEQFF.

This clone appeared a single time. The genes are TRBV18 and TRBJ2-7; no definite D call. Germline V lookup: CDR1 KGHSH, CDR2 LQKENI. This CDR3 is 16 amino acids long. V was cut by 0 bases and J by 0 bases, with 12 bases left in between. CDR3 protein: CASSPPGWISSYEQYF. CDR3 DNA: TGTGCCAGCTCACCACCTGGGTGGATAAGCTCCTACGAGCAGTACTTC.

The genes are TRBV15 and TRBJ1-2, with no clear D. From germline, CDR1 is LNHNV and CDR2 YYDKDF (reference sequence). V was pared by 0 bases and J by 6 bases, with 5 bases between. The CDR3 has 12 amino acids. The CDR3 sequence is CATSREVDGYTF. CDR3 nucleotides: TGTGCCACCAGCAGAGAGGTCGATGGCTACACCTTC.

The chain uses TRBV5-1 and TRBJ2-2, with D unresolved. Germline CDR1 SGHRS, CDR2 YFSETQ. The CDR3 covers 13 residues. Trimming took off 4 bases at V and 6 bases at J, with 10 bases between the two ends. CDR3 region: CASSPIESGELFF. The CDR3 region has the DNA TGCGCCAGCAGCCCAATCGAATCCGGGGAGCTGTTTTTT. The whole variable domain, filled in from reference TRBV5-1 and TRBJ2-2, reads KAGVTQTPRYLIKTRGQQVTLSCSPISGHRSVSWYQQTPGQGLQFLFEYFSETQRNKGNFPGRFSGRQFSNSRSEMNVSTLELGDSALYLCASSPIESGELFFGEGSRLTVL.

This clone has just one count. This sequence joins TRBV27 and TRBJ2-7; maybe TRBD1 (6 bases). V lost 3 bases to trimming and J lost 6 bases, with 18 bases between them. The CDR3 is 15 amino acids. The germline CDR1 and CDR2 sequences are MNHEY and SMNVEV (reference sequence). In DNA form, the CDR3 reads TGTGCCAGCAGTTTCTCCGGGACATCCCCTCGCGAGCAGTACTTC. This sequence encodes CASSFSGTSPREQYF.

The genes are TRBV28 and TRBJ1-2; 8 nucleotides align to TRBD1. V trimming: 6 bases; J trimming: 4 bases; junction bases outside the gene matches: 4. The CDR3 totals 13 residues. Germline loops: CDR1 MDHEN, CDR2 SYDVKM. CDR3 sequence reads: CASRTGQVYGYTF. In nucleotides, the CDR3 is TGTGCCAGCAGAACGGGACAGGTCTATGGCTACACCTTC.

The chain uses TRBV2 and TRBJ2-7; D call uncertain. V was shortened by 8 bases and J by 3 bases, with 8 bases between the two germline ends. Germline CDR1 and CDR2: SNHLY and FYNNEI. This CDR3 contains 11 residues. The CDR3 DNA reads TGTGCCAGCCGGTCGGTCTACGAGCAGTACTTC. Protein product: CASRSVYEQYF.

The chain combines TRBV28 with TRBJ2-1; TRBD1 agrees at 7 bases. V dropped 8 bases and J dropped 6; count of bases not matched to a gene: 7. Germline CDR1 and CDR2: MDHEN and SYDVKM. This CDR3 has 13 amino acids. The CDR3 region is CASGPSGGNEQFF. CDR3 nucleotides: TGTGCCAGCGGCCCATCAGGGGGCAATGAGCAGTTCTTC.

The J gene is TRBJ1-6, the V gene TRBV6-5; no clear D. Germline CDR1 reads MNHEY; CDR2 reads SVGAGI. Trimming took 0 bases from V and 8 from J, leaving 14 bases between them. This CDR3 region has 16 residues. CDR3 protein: CASSYSEASLYSPLHF. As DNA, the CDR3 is TGTGCCAGCAGTTACTCGGAAGCCTCCCTTTATTCACCCCTCCACTTT.

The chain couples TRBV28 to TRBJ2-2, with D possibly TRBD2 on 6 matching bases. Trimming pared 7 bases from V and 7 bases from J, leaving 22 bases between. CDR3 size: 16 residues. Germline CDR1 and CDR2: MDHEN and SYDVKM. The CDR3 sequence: CASKGSITSWGGELFF. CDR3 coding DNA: TGTGCCAGCAAGGGTTCGATCACTAGCTGGGGCGGGGAGCTGTTTTTT.

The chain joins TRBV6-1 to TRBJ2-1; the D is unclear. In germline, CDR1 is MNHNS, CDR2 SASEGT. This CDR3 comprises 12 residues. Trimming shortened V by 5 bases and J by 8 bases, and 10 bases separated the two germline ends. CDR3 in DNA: TGTGCCAGCAGTACTACTTTCTATGAGCAGTTCTTC. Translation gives CASSTTFYEQFF.

The DNA for the CDR3 is TGTGCCAGCAGCTTGACAGGTGTCTCTGGAAACACCATATATTTT. Its translation is CASSLTGVSGNTIYF. The chain carries TRBV7-9 and TRBJ1-3; D possibly corresponds to TRBD1 (6 bases). Trimming stripped 3 bases from V and 0 bases from J, with 9 bases between. The CDR3 contains 15 residues. CDR1 SEHNR and CDR2 FQNEAQ come from the germline V gene (reference sequence).

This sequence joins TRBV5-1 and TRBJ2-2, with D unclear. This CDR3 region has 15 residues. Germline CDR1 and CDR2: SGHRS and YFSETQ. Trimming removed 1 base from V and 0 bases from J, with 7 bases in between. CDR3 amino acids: CASSLNGANTGELFF. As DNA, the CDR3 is TGCGCCAGCAGCTTGAACGGAGCGAACACCGGGGAGCTGTTTTTT.

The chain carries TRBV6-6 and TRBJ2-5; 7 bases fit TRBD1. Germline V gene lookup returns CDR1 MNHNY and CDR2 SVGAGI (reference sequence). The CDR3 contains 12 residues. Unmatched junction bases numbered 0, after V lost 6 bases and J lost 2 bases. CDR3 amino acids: CASRGQQETQYF. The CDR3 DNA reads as TGTGCCAGCAGGGGACAGCAAGAGACCCAGTACTTC.

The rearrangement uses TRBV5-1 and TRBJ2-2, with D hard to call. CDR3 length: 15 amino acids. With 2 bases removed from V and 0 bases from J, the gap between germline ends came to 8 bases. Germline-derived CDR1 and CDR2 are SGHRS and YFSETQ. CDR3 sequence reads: CASSFGDANTGELFF. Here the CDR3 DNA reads TGCGCCAGCAGCTTCGGCGACGCGAACACCGGGGAGCTGTTTTTT.

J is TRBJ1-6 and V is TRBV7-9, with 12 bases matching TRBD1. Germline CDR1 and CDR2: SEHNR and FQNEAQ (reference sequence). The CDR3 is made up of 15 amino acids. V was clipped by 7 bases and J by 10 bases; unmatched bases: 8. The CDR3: CASNHQGQGASPLHF. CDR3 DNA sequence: TGTGCCAGCAACCATCAGGGACAGGGGGCCTCACCCCTCCACTTT.